This TCR beta chain was sequenced for a study of blood T cell repertoires in COVID-19. Study-level background: PBMCs, B-cell-depleted T cells, or T cells provided the cDNA or gDNA that made up the material.

In the original analysis: Amplification with reference gene primers provided the estimates of nucleated cell counts. Method: immunoSEQ multiplex PCR; TCRdb's copy keeps in-frame clones and lacks some. Clone size and V and J calls were adopted from that table, with D and trimming inferred from the DNA. The sample has about 430,000 clones, roughly 84% seen once. Cohort allocation depended upon clinical history that participants reported. The CDR3 length is 12 residues. The germline V and J ends were trimmed by 6 bases and 7 bases, with 9 bases remaining between them. Germline V CDR1 and CDR2: WNHNN, SYGVQD (reference sequence).

V and J are TRBV10-1 and TRBJ1-4; perhaps TRBD1 as D (5 bases). The TCR sequence derives from a woman in her late teens or twenties who had been exposed to COVID-19. The sequenced sample was PBMCs or T cells enriched from blood (not recorded which). Here the CDR3 reads CASRRQREKLFF. CDR3 coding DNA: TGCGCCAGCAGAAGACAGCGTGAAAAACTGTTTTTT.